This TCR beta chain was captured by sequencing in a study of shared clonotypes between healthy human individuals. About the study: Those who served as donors were a couple of women and a few men between the ages of 18 and 49. General observations from the study: Represented diversity (both genetic and exposure-history) was limited by the small number of donors.

It was on ten immunoSEQ deep assay plates that unsorted PBMC DNA was sequenced. Per the original data handling: In the immunoSEQ data, sequences were junction-only and lacked quality scores, so filtering differed. TCRdb's table, derived via immunoSEQ multiplex PCR, lists solely in-frame clones and lacks some. V, J and clone size reflect that table, while D and trimming were determined from the DNA. Among approximately 500,000 clones, approximately 78% were seen once, and the ten largest hold about 12%. Comments on this clone: Its target is not known.

The V end was cut by 5 bases, the J end by 2 bases, with 13 bases between. The CDR3 extends over 15 amino acids. The germline CDR1 and CDR2 sequences are SEHNR and FQNEAQ (reference sequence). V usage is TRBV7-9 and J usage is TRBJ2-1; maybe TRBD1 (6 bases). The source of this sequence is a middle-aged woman in good health. Some clones in this sample may be carry-over from other donors' samples. The specimen was PBMCs. For the CDR3, the DNA is TGTGCCAGCAGCCCACAGGGCCCACCCTACAATGAGCAGTTCTTC. Translation gives CASSPQGPPYNEQFF.